This TCR beta chain is from a study of early stage breast cancer tumors. This CDR3 spans 19 amino acids. J gave up 2 bases and V 0 bases, and 13 bases lay outside the gene matches. Clones were sequenced by immunoSEQ multiplex PCR, and TCRdb holds only the in-frame ones, with some missing. The sample includes about 51,000 clones, just under 80% of them seen just once. Sequenced: blood. V gene TRBV5-3 combines with J gene TRBJ2-7, with TRBD1 identical over 11 bases. TRBV5-3 is filed as an ORF, its function uncertain. This clonotype was sampled from a person aged 35-49 years with breast cancer. This CDR3 is CARSLVFGQGAGRPYEQYF. The CDR3 nucleotides are TGTGCCAGAAGCTTGGTCTTTGGACAGGGGGCTGGTCGCCCCTACGAGCAGTACTTC.